A selection of T cell receptor beta chains follows, all from one sample in a study of CD8 T cells in Susac syndrome. TCRdb fed the immunoSEQ multiplex PCR reads into MiXCR, producing one record per CDR3 protein. The sample consists of under 200,000 distinct CDR3 sequences, around 90% of them appearing once. Input material: CD4+ T cells from PBMCs. All receptors come from a human donor with Susac syndrome. The CDR3 runs from the conserved cysteine through the conserved F or W. D genes are given only for firm matches.

v_call d_call cdr3_aa
TRBV5-6 TRBD2 CASSLEGLAIEQFF
TRBV4-2 NA CASSQETDYNYGYTF
TRBV14 TRBD1 CASSQKRQGYNEQFF
TRBV29-1 TRBD2 CSPERGRAKVSFYEQYF
TRBV5-6 NA CASSNTGDTQYF
TRBV3-1 TRBD2 CASSPSGRAFEQYF
TRBV7-9 NA CASSLRGTLEAFF
TRBV20-1 TRBD2 CSARASVAGGLYNEQFF
TRBV20-1 TRBD1 CSAREWDRESSPLHF
TRBV25-1 NA CASSRTDRTGPYEQYF
TRBV12-3/TRBV12-4 TRBD1 CASSGTGSYTF
TRBV18 NA CAGGLFTGELFF
TRBV1 NA CTSMAEPTGNTIYF
TRBV7-9 NA CASSLAGVGIQYF
TRBV18 NA CASSPGADNYGYTF
TRBV9 TRBD1 CASSVGGTGAEEQYF
TRBV11-2 TRBD1 CASSSRQGTEAFF
TRBV10-3 NA CAISAGYEQYF
TRBV6-5 NA CASSYTHGRPVLYGYTF
TRBV4-1 TRBD1 CASSPPAQGANEKLFF
TRBV4-1 TRBD1 CASSRTPGPQGENIQYF
TRBV5-1 NA CASSLVYGETGELFF
TRBV20-1 NA CSASLLGRDYGYTF
TRBV21-1 NA CASSKGVLGADTQYF
TRBV30 NA CAWSVGGEETQYF
TRBV30 TRBD1 CAWALDRQETQYF
TRBV20-1 TRBD1 CSASQGQARHEQYF
TRBV27 TRBD1 CASSERPGTGHQPQHF
TRBV18 NA CASSPTPTGSNQPQHF
TRBV5-1 TRBD2 CASSVRTSGAYNEQFF
TRBV6-1 NA CASSAGEWGYSNQPQHF
TRBV20-1 NA CSARDFWAQGYTF
TRBV20-1 NA CSASRSLTGLSRRYGELFF
TRBV3-1 NA CASSPALHFNTEAFF
TRBV4-2 NA CASSQEISQETQYF
TRBV4-1 NA CASRPLGTNEKLFF
TRBV19 NA CASRRDFYGYTF
TRBV20-1 NA CSASRSGSSIDTQYF
TRBV2 NA CASSERGTPPAQYF
TRBV5-6 NA CASSFVAEIQYF
TRBV19 NA CASSIGSEYEQYF
TRBV5-1 TRBD1 CASNRDRLTEAFF
TRBV5-1 TRBD1 CASSLDRGNYGYTF
TRBV5-4 TRBD1 CASSLTGTAMNTEAFF
TRBV27 NA CASSLVPGYGYTF
TRBV6-1 NA CASSQAPGPPDYNEQFF
TRBV10-2 NA CASSESSGPEQYF
TRBV5-1 NA CASRGRAPRDSTEAFF
TRBV30 TRBD1 CAWAGGPNTEAFF
TRBV5-1 NA CASSLVQPSPLHF
TRBV7-6 TRBD1 CASSLVFDRGSSEQFF
TRBV20-1 NA CSARDWQDQETQYF
TRBV4-2 TRBD2 CASSQGLAGYRSYEQYF